This T cell receptor (beta chain) was sequenced during a study of beta chain features in type 1 diabetes. In the study overall: No age, gender or cell yield differences were seen between patients and healthy donors. Study results and limitations: Overrepresentation of cells with high TCR expression could result from cDNA sequencing. When VDJ junctions were examined, type 1 diabetes patients showed fewer insertions and more deletions. Type 1 diabetes patients had moderately but significantly shorter TCRB CDR3s in all four CD4+ subsets.

This clone was observed a handful of times. Its antigen is not known. Expressed TCRB transcripts were sequenced because the isolated RNA had all been reverse transcribed beforehand. Average reads for naive, central memory and regulatory T cell samples were roughly 3.4 million. TCRdb's copy holds only in-frame clones and misses some; the assay was immunoSEQ multiplex PCR. The repertoire includes more than 300,000 clones, about a tenth of them detected once, and around 1% sits in the top ten. Sequencing was done on a sample of central memory CD4+ T cells from blood. The sequence was obtained from a man younger than 40 with type 1 diabetes.

In DNA form, the CDR3 reads TGTGCCATCAGTGAGGGACAACAGGGAGGAGAAAAACTGTTTTTT. Protein product: CAISEGQQGGEKLFF. The chain is built from TRBV10-3 and TRBJ1-4; TRBD1 is a possible D gene (6 bases). This CDR3 spans 15 amino acids. V was trimmed by 2 bases and J by 8 bases, leaving 15 bases between them. In germline, CDR1 is ENHRY, CDR2 SYGVKD.